The rows below give T cell receptor beta chains drawn from one sample of a study of CD8 T cells in ankylosing spondylitis. Via MiXCR, TCRdb re-called the 5' RACE reads, giving one row per CDR3 protein. This table holds roughly 700,000 distinct CDR3 sequences, over 15% found once. Sequencing input: blood, either unsorted or a sorted T cell fraction (not recorded which). The origin of the receptors is a male donor with ankylosing spondylitis. Both conserved end residues are part of each CDR3. The order of the fields is D gene, clone size, J gene, V gene, CDR3 protein, CDR3 DNA. D genes are given only for firm matches. Size values are once, few and many counts, or a class for expanded clones, and some rows have none.

D gene: TRBD1
clone size: few
J gene: TRBJ1-1
V gene: TRBV5-1
CDR3 protein: CASSTGQLEGRTEAFF
CDR3 DNA: TGCGCCAGCAGCACGGGACAGCTTGAGGGTAGGACTGAAGCTTTCTTT

D gene: -
clone size: -
J gene: TRBJ2-7
V gene: TRBV20-1
CDR3 protein: CSAILSYEQYF
CDR3 DNA: TGCAGTGCCATCCTTTCCTACGAGCAGTACTTC

D gene: TRBD1
clone size: -
J gene: TRBJ2-1
V gene: TRBV14
CDR3 protein: CASSQVGGQGFNEQFF
CDR3 DNA: TGTGCCAGCAGCCAAGTCGGGGGACAGGGGTTCAATGAGCAGTTCTTC

D gene: -
clone size: few
J gene: TRBJ2-1
V gene: TRBV20-1
CDR3 protein: CSASRDTYNEQFF
CDR3 DNA: TGCAGTGCTAGTCGGGACACTTACAATGAGCAGTTCTTC

D gene: TRBD2
clone size: few
J gene: TRBJ2-3
V gene: TRBV20-1
CDR3 protein: CSALAGLAYF
CDR3 DNA: TGCAGTGCCCTAGCGGGACTAGCCTATTTT

D gene: TRBD1
clone size: -
J gene: TRBJ2-2
V gene: TRBV20-1
CDR3 protein: CSAMTGAGNTGELFF
CDR3 DNA: TGCAGTGCTATGACAGGGGCGGGGAACACCGGGGAGCTGTTTTTT

D gene: -
clone size: -
J gene: TRBJ2-1
V gene: TRBV29-1
CDR3 protein: CSVGGQRQEKQFF
CDR3 DNA: TGCAGCGTTGGAGGTCAAAGGCAGGAAAAGCAGTTCTTC

D gene: TRBD1
clone size: few
J gene: TRBJ1-6
V gene: TRBV4-2
CDR3 protein: CASSQDRRSGSPLHF
CDR3 DNA: TGTGCCAGCAGCCAGGACAGGAGGTCTGGTTCACCCCTCCACTTT

D gene: -
clone size: few
J gene: TRBJ1-1
V gene: TRBV6-1
CDR3 protein: CASSSDPTGNTEAFF
CDR3 DNA: TGTGCCAGCAGTAGTGACCCAACCGGGAACACTGAAGCTTTCTTT

D gene: TRBD1
clone size: -
J gene: TRBJ1-3
V gene: TRBV2
CDR3 protein: CASKTWTGKENTIYF
CDR3 DNA: TGTGCCAGCAAGACCTGGACAGGGAAAGAAAACACCATATATTTT

D gene: TRBD1
clone size: -
J gene: TRBJ1-3
V gene: TRBV10-3
CDR3 protein: CAISGGQGPSGNTIYF
CDR3 DNA: TGTGCCATCAGTGGGGGACAGGGACCCTCTGGAAACACCATATATTTT

D gene: -
clone size: few
J gene: TRBJ2-3
V gene: TRBV5-1
CDR3 protein: CASSLGRGRVNTDTQYF
CDR3 DNA: TGCGCCAGCAGCTTGGGCAGGGGGAGGGTAAACACAGATACGCAGTATTTT

D gene: -
clone size: -
J gene: TRBJ2-7
V gene: TRBV12-3/TRBV12-4
CDR3 protein: CASSRGLGEQYF
CDR3 DNA: TGTGCCAGCAGCAGGGGCCTCGGAGAGCAGTACTTC

D gene: -
clone size: -
J gene: TRBJ1-5
V gene: TRBV6-2/TRBV6-3
CDR3 protein: CASSPSAGGAQHF
CDR3 DNA: TGTGCCAGCAGCCCCTCGGCCGGTGGGGCCCAGCATTTT

D gene: TRBD1
clone size: -
J gene: TRBJ2-1
V gene: TRBV5-4
CDR3 protein: CASSFTQGVYNEQFF
CDR3 DNA: TGTGCCAGCAGCTTCACACAGGGGGTGTACAATGAGCAGTTCTTC

D gene: TRBD1
clone size: -
J gene: TRBJ2-1
V gene: TRBV7-9
CDR3 protein: CASSKDRGGKNEQFF
CDR3 DNA: TGTGCCAGCAGTAAGGACAGGGGTGGAAAGAATGAGCAGTTCTTC

D gene: -
clone size: few
J gene: TRBJ2-7
V gene: TRBV2
CDR3 protein: CASSQEGGLVGSEQYF
CDR3 DNA: TGTGCCAGCAGCCAAGAGGGGGGACTGGTTGGAAGCGAGCAGTACTTC

D gene: -
clone size: many
J gene: TRBJ1-5
V gene: TRBV20-1
CDR3 protein: CSARDRVSNQPQHF
CDR3 DNA: TGCAGTGCTAGAGACAGGGTTAGCAATCAGCCCCAGCATTTT

D gene: -
clone size: -
J gene: TRBJ2-7
V gene: TRBV20-1
CDR3 protein: CSAPRHPHSYEQYF
CDR3 DNA: TGCAGTGCCCCCCGGCACCCGCACTCCTACGAGCAGTACTTC

D gene: -
clone size: -
J gene: TRBJ1-6
V gene: TRBV7-9
CDR3 protein: CASSSSMGDNSPLHF
CDR3 DNA: TGTGCCAGCAGCTCATCCATGGGAGATAATTCACCCCTCCACTTT

D gene: -
clone size: -
J gene: TRBJ1-1
V gene: TRBV5-1
CDR3 protein: CATLGVVGEAFF
CDR3 DNA: TGCGCCACCCTAGGGGTGGTTGGTGAAGCTTTCTTT

D gene: TRBD2
clone size: few
J gene: TRBJ2-7
V gene: TRBV7-2
CDR3 protein: CASSPLAGVKVEQYF
CDR3 DNA: TGTGCCAGCAGCCCACTAGCGGGAGTAAAAGTCGAGCAGTACTTC

D gene: TRBD2
clone size: few
J gene: TRBJ2-5
V gene: TRBV2
CDR3 protein: CASSDAGVETQYF
CDR3 DNA: TGTGCCAGCAGTGACGCGGGGGTGGAGACCCAGTACTTC

D gene: -
clone size: -
J gene: TRBJ2-1
V gene: TRBV4-1
CDR3 protein: CASTPNWTPQWDNEQFF
CDR3 DNA: TGCGCCAGCACACCTAATTGGACTCCTCAGTGGGACAATGAGCAGTTCTTC

D gene: -
clone size: -
J gene: TRBJ2-7
V gene: TRBV27
CDR3 protein: CASRPETASYEQYF
CDR3 DNA: TGTGCCAGCAGACCGGAGACGGCCTCCTACGAGCAGTACTTC

D gene: -
clone size: -
J gene: TRBJ2-7
V gene: TRBV29-1
CDR3 protein: CSVAGGGSYEQYF
CDR3 DNA: TGCAGCGTCGCCGGAGGCGGTTCCTACGAGCAGTACTTC

D gene: -
clone size: -
J gene: TRBJ1-2
V gene: TRBV6-2/TRBV6-3
CDR3 protein: CASSGHRAGYGYTF
CDR3 DNA: TGTGCCAGCAGTGGCCACAGGGCTGGCTATGGCTACACCTTC

D gene: -
clone size: -
J gene: TRBJ1-3
V gene: TRBV2
CDR3 protein: CASSARTGNTIYF
CDR3 DNA: TGTGCCAGCAGTGCCCGGACTGGAAACACCATATATTTT

D gene: -
clone size: -
J gene: TRBJ2-1
V gene: TRBV7-2
CDR3 protein: CASSLYGGVFYNEQFF
CDR3 DNA: TGTGCCAGCAGCTTATACGGAGGAGTATTCTACAATGAGCAGTTCTTC

D gene: -
clone size: many
J gene: TRBJ1-6
V gene: TRBV28
CDR3 protein: CASSLTGRNSPLHF
CDR3 DNA: TGTGCCAGCAGTTTAACCGGGCGCAATTCACCCCTCCACTTT

D gene: TRBD1
clone size: -
J gene: TRBJ1-1
V gene: TRBV9
CDR3 protein: CASSRGQGFFEAFF
CDR3 DNA: TGTGCCAGCAGCCGGGGACAGGGGTTTTTTGAAGCTTTCTTT

D gene: TRBD2
clone size: -
J gene: TRBJ2-1
V gene: TRBV11-2
CDR3 protein: CASSSTSGATNEQFF
CDR3 DNA: TGTGCCAGCAGCTCTACTAGCGGGGCCACCAATGAGCAGTTCTTC